Presented here are 5 T cell receptor beta chains from one specimen sequenced in a study of T cell repertoires in cytomegalovirus infection. TCRdb re-called the reads through MiXCR, storing one row per CDR3 protein. The repertoire holds 510,000 or so distinct CDR3 sequences, with roughly 29% as singletons. The source material was PBMCs. The receptors here all came from a human donor in good health (CMV status not recorded). Some clones in this sample may be carry-over from other donors' samples.

This clonotype was seen at least ten times. The chain uses TRBV7-2 and TRBJ2-7; D might be TRBD1 (7 bases). The CDR3 spans 14 residues. V was cut by 5 bases and J by 6 bases, with 17 bases left in between. The germline V gene has CDR1 SGHTA and CDR2 FQGNSA. CDR3 DNA sequence: TGTGCCAGCAGCCCCAGTCAGGGGGGAACCGAGCAGTACGTC. Amino acids: CASSPSQGGTEQYV.

The chain couples TRBV19 to TRBJ1-2; the match to TRBD1 covers 7 bases. Trimming at V came to 6 bases and at J to 4 bases, leaving 14 bases not matched to a gene. The CDR3 has 16 amino acids. Germline CDR1 and CDR2: LNHDA and SQIVND (reference sequence). The CDR3 spells CASSQPGQTFGYGYTF. CDR3 DNA sequence: TGTGCCAGTAGCCAACCGGGACAGACTTTTGGCTATGGCTACACCTTC.

V usage is TRBV6-1 and J usage is TRBJ1-1, with 12 bases that match TRBD1. CDR3 length equals 17 residues. Germline assignment: CDR1 MNHNS and CDR2 SASEGT. Unmatched junction bases numbered 10, after V lost 6 bases and J lost 2 bases. The CDR3 coding sequence is TGTGCCAGCAGACCCGTGGGACAGGGGGCGCAAAACACTGAAGCTTTCTTT. As protein: CASRPVGQGAQNTEAFF.

V usage is TRBV19 and J usage is TRBJ2-5, with 8 bases matching TRBD2. This CDR3 region has 15 residues. The J segment lost 4 bases and the V segment lost 6 bases, leaving 10 bases of the junction unmatched. Per germline, CDR1 LNHDA and CDR2 SQIVND (reference sequence). The CDR3 DNA sequence: TGTGCCAGTAGCCAAAGTAGCGGGGACGGAGAGACCCAGTACTTC. It translates to CASSQSSGDGETQYF.

This clonotype was seen repeatedly, ten times or more. The chain uses TRBV6-1 and TRBJ1-2; the D is unclear. V lost 6 bases to trimming and J lost 3 bases, with 14 bases between them. Germline lookup yields CDR1 MNHNS and CDR2 SASEGT. The CDR3 sequence is 14 residues long. The CDR3: CASRPTPPDYGYTF. The CDR3 DNA is TGTGCCAGCAGACCGACCCCACCCGACTATGGCTACACCTTC.